The 9 T cell receptor beta chains reported below all come from one sample, sequenced in a study of blood T cell repertoires in COVID-19. The data were produced by immunoSEQ multiplex PCR, yet TCRdb's version contains in-frame clones alone and is incomplete. In the table there are under 200,000 clones, 80% to 85% of which are singletons. The sample consisted of peripheral blood. The origin of the receptors is a man between 18 and 35 years old with active or convalescent COVID-19.

The chain carries TRBV6-5 and TRBJ2-1; 8 nucleotides agree with TRBD2. The V segment lost 6 bases and the J segment 4 bases; nucleotides outside the gene matches: 8. Looked up from germline, CDR1 is MNHEY and CDR2 is SVGAGI. There are 15 residues in the CDR3. The CDR3 nucleotides read TGTGCCAGCAGCGTCGGGACTAGTGAGTACAATGAGCAGTTCTTC. Protein: CASSVGTSEYNEQFF.

V gene TRBV18 combines with J gene TRBJ2-2; a possible D gene is TRBD1 (6 bases). Germline CDR1 KGHSH, CDR2 LQKENI. The V gene lost 4 bases and the J gene lost 5 bases, with 14 bases spanning the gap. The CDR3 sequence is 15 residues long. DNA for the CDR3: TGTGCCAGCTCACAAATGGACAGAAAGACCGGGGAGCTGTTTTTT. The encoded protein is CASSQMDRKTGELFF.

The gene calls are TRBV4-1 and TRBJ2-7, with 9 bases fitting TRBD2. Trimming took 0 bases from V and 2 from J; bases not matched to a gene: 14. The length of the CDR3 is 19 residues. Germline CDR1 and CDR2: MGHRA and YSYEKL. DNA of the CDR3: TGCGCCAGCAGCCAAGAGGGGCTAGCGGGACAGTTCGGAACCTACGAGCAGTACTTC. Translating it yields CASSQEGLAGQFGTYEQYF.

This chain connects TRBV7-2 to TRBJ2-1, with TRBD2 matching 10 bases. V shed 2 bases and J 4 bases; nucleotides not matched to a gene: 5. Looked up from germline, CDR1 is SGHTA and CDR2 is FQGNSA. The CDR3 has 16 amino acids. The CDR3 nucleotides are TGTGCCAGCAGCTTAAGAGCTAGCGGGGGATACAATGAGCAGTTCTTC. Its translation is CASSLRASGGYNEQFF.

The rearrangement uses TRBV7-8 and TRBJ2-7, with D possibly TRBD2 on 6 matching bases. The CDR3 is 16 residues long. The germline gives CDR1 SGHVS, CDR2 FQNEAQ. V dropped 1 base and J dropped 1 base, with 14 bases sitting between them. CDR3: CASSLVSGAESYEQYF. In DNA form, the CDR3 reads TGTGCCAGCAGCTTAGTGTCGGGAGCGGAATCCTACGAGCAGTACTTC.

The chain combines TRBV15 with TRBJ1-1, with 10 bases aligning to TRBD1. V lost 1 base and J lost 0; bases outside the gene matches: 2. Germline CDR1 is LNHNV and CDR2 is YYDKDF (reference sequence). The CDR3 has 16 amino acids. As DNA, the CDR3 is TGTGCCACCAGCAGAGGGGACAGGGGACTGAACACTGAAGCTTTCTTT. Translated, it gives CATSRGDRGLNTEAFF.

The chain uses TRBV7-9 and TRBJ2-7; 10 positions match TRBD2. Germline V gene sequence: CDR1 SEHNR, CDR2 FQNEAQ (reference sequence). V trimming: 7 bases; J trimming: 3 bases; junction bases outside the gene matches: 27. This CDR3 contains 21 residues. The CDR3 loop is CASTPGVSLAGDSIVLYEQYF. The CDR3 DNA reads TGTGCCAGCACTCCCGGTGTAAGTCTAGCGGGGGACTCTATCGTTCTCTACGAGCAGTACTTC.

The chain employs TRBV10-1 and TRBJ2-7; 9 positions agree with TRBD1. The V and J ends lost 2 bases and 2 bases, in that order; junction bases with no gene match: 1. The CDR3 is made up of 14 amino acids. Germline V gene sequence: CDR1 WNHNN, CDR2 SYGVQD (reference sequence). The DNA for the CDR3 is TGCGCCAGCAGTGAGGGACAGGGGACCTACGAGCAGTACTTC. It is translated as CASSEGQGTYEQYF.

A single count supports this clone. The V gene is TRBV7-9, the J gene TRBJ2-1; 10 nucleotides align to TRBD2. The CDR3 runs 18 residues. Germline V CDR1 and CDR2: SEHNR, FQNEAQ (reference sequence). The trim removed 5 bases at V and 0 bases at J, leaving 10 bases unmatched. The CDR3 DNA sequence: TGTGCCAGCAGCCAGGGACTAGCGCCTTCGGGCTCCTACAATGAGCAGTTCTTC. Translating gives CASSQGLAPSGSYNEQFF.